These 29 T cell receptor beta chains were sequenced from one sample in a study of blood T cell repertoires in COVID-19. Produced via immunoSEQ multiplex PCR; TCRdb's table is partial and in-frame only. The sample holds about 99,000 clones, roughly nine tenths seen once. The sequenced sample consisted of peripheral blood. The receptors here all came from a human donor in a cohort sampled during active COVID-19.

The rearrangement links TRBV6-5 to TRBJ1-2; 9 positions agree with TRBD1. Losses at the gene ends were 6 bases for V and 4 bases for J; bases not matched to a gene: 0. The CDR3 extends over 12 amino acids. The V gene's germline CDR1 is MNHEY and CDR2 SVGAGI. CDR3 loop: CASRDRGYGYTF. In DNA, the CDR3 is TGTGCCAGCAGGGACAGGGGCTATGGCTACACCTTC.

The genes are TRBV30 and TRBJ2-6, with D perhaps TRBD2 (5 bases). The CDR3 runs to 17 residues. V dropped 0 bases and J dropped 0 bases, with 12 bases sitting between them. Germline V gene lookup returns CDR1 GTSNPN and CDR2 SVGIG (reference sequence). CDR3 region: CAWSVLDSSSGANVLTF. For the CDR3, the DNA is TGTGCCTGGAGTGTGTTGGACTCCAGCTCTGGGGCCAACGTCCTGACTTTC.

This clone was seen only once. This chain uses TRBV4-1 with TRBJ1-3; D remains unclear. Germline V gene sequence: CDR1 MGHRA, CDR2 YSYEKL. V was trimmed by 0 bases and J by 0 bases, leaving 6 bases between them. The CDR3 has 15 residues. CDR3 protein: CASSQDPYSGNTIYF. CDR3 nucleotide sequence: TGCGCCAGCAGCCAAGACCCCTACTCTGGAAACACCATATATTTT.

The CDR3 bases are TGCGCCAGCAGCCAAGCCTCGGGACTGTTCTACGAGCAGTACTTC. Its protein is CASSQASGLFYEQYF. The chain uses TRBV4-1 and TRBJ2-7; TRBD2 is a possible D gene (6 bases). From germline, CDR1 is MGHRA and CDR2 YSYEKL. The ends were cut back, 1 base at V and 3 bases at J, with 13 bases in the middle. CDR3 length equals 15 residues.

V and J are TRBV28 and TRBJ2-5, with TRBD2 identical over 10 bases. This CDR3 region has 17 residues. Trimming cost V 1 base and J 5 bases; bases outside gene matches: 10. Germline-derived CDR1 and CDR2 are MDHEN and SYDVKM. CDR3 DNA sequence: TGTGCCAGCAGTTTATTGGGTAGCGGGGGGCCTTCGGAGACCCAGTACTTC. Protein product: CASSLLGSGGPSETQYF.

The chain employs TRBV19 and TRBJ2-1, with 7 bases identical to TRBD2. V was pared by 5 bases and J by 6 bases, with 13 bases of the junction left unmatched. The CDR3 runs 16 residues. CDR1 is LNHDA and CDR2 is SQIVND in the germline V gene (reference sequence). CDR3 bases: TGTGCCAGTAGTGAACCCCGGGACTACCGCTCCAATGAGCAGTTCTTC. Encoded protein: CASSEPRDYRSNEQFF.

This chain connects TRBV27 to TRBJ1-6, with 9 positions matching TRBD1. V shed 7 bases and J 8 bases; nucleotides not matched to a gene: 6. CDR1 MNHEY and CDR2 SMNVEV come from the germline V gene (reference sequence). This CDR3 comprises 14 residues. Here the CDR3 reads CASTGTGGYSPLHF. The CDR3, as DNA: TGTGCCAGCACCGGAACAGGGGGCTATTCACCCCTCCACTTT.

The V and J genes are TRBV2 and TRBJ1-1; 10 bases are shared with TRBD1. V dropped 10 bases and J dropped 4; count of bases not matched to a gene: 6. The CDR3 is 13 amino acids. The germline gives CDR1 SNHLY, CDR2 FYNNEI. CDR3 nucleotide sequence: TGTGCCAACCTCCGGGACAGGGGCACTGAAGCTTTCTTT. This encodes CANLRDRGTEAFF.

The J gene is TRBJ2-5, the V gene TRBV7-6; 10 bases fit TRBD1. Germline values: CDR1 SGHVS, CDR2 FNYEAQ. CDR3 size: 18 residues. V lost 3 bases to trimming and J lost 7 bases; unmatched junction nucleotides: 17. In nucleotides, the CDR3 is TGTGCCAGCAGCTTCACCCCCGCCGGGACAGGGGATTTAGGGACCCAGTACTTC. Protein product: CASSFTPAGTGDLGTQYF.

The genes are TRBV5-1 and TRBJ2-2, with a possible D match to TRBD1 (6 bases). Trimming took 0 bases from V and 0 from J, leaving 9 bases between them. Germline CDR1 reads SGHRS; CDR2 reads YFSETQ. This CDR3 is 16 amino acids long. The CDR3 loop is CASSLGQAANTGELFF. CDR3 nucleotides: TGCGCCAGCAGCTTGGGACAGGCCGCGAACACCGGGGAGCTGTTTTTT.

The rearrangement joins TRBV18 to TRBJ1-1; D call uncertain. V was trimmed by 4 bases and J by 6 bases, leaving 12 bases between them. The germline CDR1 and CDR2 sequences are KGHSH and LQKENI. This CDR3 contains 13 residues. The CDR3 protein is CASSLRDKAEAFF. The DNA for the CDR3 is TGTGCCAGCTCACTTCGGGATAAAGCTGAAGCTTTCTTT.

This CDR3 is CASSLRLPTRGETQYF. The CDR3 DNA reads TGTGCCAGCAGCCTCCGCCTGCCGACTAGGGGCGAGACCCAGTACTTC. The chain is built from TRBV4-2 and TRBJ2-5; possible D gene TRBD2, 6 bases. The V gene lost 4 bases and the J gene lost 5 bases, with 20 bases spanning the gap. The CDR3 covers 16 residues. Germline V gene data show CDR1 as LGHNA and CDR2 as YNFKEQ.

V is TRBV4-1 and J is TRBJ1-6; D gene uncertain. The CDR3 runs to 15 residues. In germline, CDR1 is MGHRA, CDR2 YSYEKL. V gave up 0 bases and J gave up 7 bases, with 10 bases separating them. CDR3 loop: CASSQEWVRNSPLHF. The CDR3 DNA is TGCGCCAGCAGCCAAGAATGGGTGAGGAATTCACCCCTCCACTTT.

This chain links TRBV4-1 with TRBJ2-2; 10 positions agree with TRBD2. CDR3 size: 21 residues. Germline lookup yields CDR1 MGHRA and CDR2 YSYEKL. J lost 2 bases, V lost 0 bases, and 15 bases had no gene match. Here the CDR3 reads CASSQDNRFRASGGNTGELFF. The DNA for the CDR3 is TGCGCCAGCAGCCAAGATAATCGATTCCGGGCTAGCGGGGGCAACACCGGGGAGCTGTTTTTT.

The chain has TRBV7-9 and TRBJ1-6; D is possibly TRBD1 (5 bases). Germline CDR1 reads SEHNR; CDR2 reads FQNEAQ (reference sequence). Between the trimmed V and J ends, which lost 6 bases and 0 bases, there was a span of 9 bases. The CDR3 has 15 residues. The CDR3 DNA is TGTGCCAGCAGGGACAAGAGCTCCTATAATTCACCCCTCCACTTT. Its translation: CASRDKSSYNSPLHF.

This clone occurred once. The J gene is TRBJ2-7, the V gene TRBV6-2 or TRBV6-3, with D unclear. The CDR3 is made up of 13 amino acids. Per germline, CDR1 MNHEY and CDR2 SVGEGT. The ends were cut back, 2 bases at V and 6 bases at J, with 11 bases in the middle. The CDR3 spells CASSYPPYGEQYF. In DNA form, the CDR3 reads TGTGCCAGCAGTTACCCCCCCTATGGCGAGCAGTACTTC.

The chain joins TRBV4-2 to TRBJ1-2; no firm D call. The V gene lost 0 bases and the J gene lost 5 bases, with 10 bases spanning the gap. CDR1 is LGHNA, CDR2 YNFKEQ, per germline. This CDR3 has 14 residues. The CDR3 sequence is CASSQDQQIYGYTF. The CDR3 DNA reads as TGTGCCAGCAGCCAAGACCAACAGATATATGGCTACACCTTC.

The chain links TRBV5-1 to TRBJ1-1; D perhaps matches TRBD1 (5 bases). The CDR3 runs to 17 residues. Between the trimmed V and J ends, which lost 0 bases and 2 bases, there was a span of 17 bases. The germline V gene has CDR1 SGHRS and CDR2 YFSETQ. CDR3 nucleotides: TGCGCCAGCAGCTTGGGACAGACTGTTACCCCTAACACTGAAGCTTTCTTT. Translating it yields CASSLGQTVTPNTEAFF.

The chain recombines TRBV28 with TRBJ2-5, with 12 bases fitting TRBD2. This CDR3 is 16 amino acids long. CDR1 MDHEN and CDR2 SYDVKM come from the germline V gene. V dropped 6 bases and J dropped 1; count of bases not matched to a gene: 6. CDR3 nucleotides: TGTGCCAGCAGCGTAGGGACTAGCGGGTCCCAAGAGACCCAGTACTTC. Translated: CASSVGTSGSQETQYF.

The chain is built from TRBV9 and TRBJ2-3; D remains ambiguous. CDR3 length: 12 amino acids. Trimming removed 0 bases at V and 6 bases at J, with 5 bases between. Germline CDR1 reads SGDLS; CDR2 reads YYNGEE. CDR3 nucleotide sequence: TGTGCCAGCAGCGTAGGAGGCGATACGCAGTATTTT. It yields the protein CASSVGGDTQYF. Filled out from reference TRBV9 and TRBJ2-3, the complete variable domain reads DSGVTQTPKHLITATGQRVTLRCSPRSGDLSVYWYQQSLDQGLQFLIQYYNGEERAKGNILERFSAQQFPDLHSELNLSSLELGDSALYFCASSVGGDTQYFGPGTRLTVL.

The chain couples TRBV12-5 to TRBJ2-3; 11 bases match TRBD2. The trim removed 5 bases at V and 2 bases at J, leaving 3 bases unmatched. Germline V gene lookup returns CDR1 LGHNT and CDR2 FRNRAP. This CDR3 region has 15 residues. CDR3 in amino acids: CASGRLAGITDTQYF. The CDR3 nucleotides read TGTGCTAGTGGTCGACTAGCGGGGATCACAGATACGCAGTATTTT.

The chain is built from TRBV3-1 (or the pseudogene TRBV3-2) and TRBJ1-2; 10 nucleotides agree with TRBD1. The CDR3 totals 13 residues. Germline V gene sequence: CDR1 LGHDT, CDR2 YNNKEL (reference sequence). The V gene end was trimmed by 4 bases and the J gene end by 6 bases; junction bases not matched to a gene: 2. The CDR3 nucleotides read TGTGCCAGCAGCCGGACAGGGGGAGATGGCTACACCTTC. Translating it yields CASSRTGGDGYTF.

The genes are TRBV7-9 and TRBJ2-1; possibly TRBD1 for D (5 bases). The CDR3 covers 15 residues. V was clipped by 5 bases and J by 3 bases, with 14 bases between them. The germline gives CDR1 SEHNR, CDR2 FQNEAQ (reference sequence). CDR3 protein: CASSPAGILYNEQFF. CDR3 nucleotide sequence: TGTGCCAGCAGCCCTGCAGGGATCCTCTACAATGAGCAGTTCTTC.

This clone appeared a single time. The chain is built from TRBV5-6 and TRBJ1-6; no reliable D call. This CDR3 is 17 amino acids long. CDR1 SGHDT and CDR2 YYEEEE come from the germline V gene. V dropped 2 bases and J dropped 8 bases, with 20 bases sitting between them. In nucleotides, the CDR3 is TGTGCCAGCAGCTTAAGCATCGGCGGAAACTCGTATTCACCCCTCCACTTT. Amino acid sequence: CASSLSIGGNSYSPLHF.

This clone came up a few times. The rearrangement joins TRBV7-2 to TRBJ2-7; the D gene is possibly TRBD1 (6 bases). Trimming took off 5 bases at V and 2 bases at J, with 16 bases between the two ends. CDR1 is SGHTA, CDR2 FQGNSA, per germline. The CDR3 runs 15 residues. Here the CDR3 DNA reads TGTGCCAGCAGCCAGAGGGGGACAAGGACCTACGAGCAGTACTTC. Protein sequence: CASSQRGTRTYEQYF.

This clone has just one count. The V call is TRBV3-1 (or the pseudogene TRBV3-2), the J call TRBJ2-3; D is perhaps TRBD2 (5 bases). Germline V CDR1 and CDR2: LGHDT, YNNKEL (reference sequence). CDR3 length: 16 residues. V lost 4 bases and J 0 bases, leaving 14 bases between the germline ends. CDR3: CASSPRRPGSTDTQYF. DNA of the CDR3: TGTGCCAGCAGCCCGCGTCGGCCGGGAAGCACAGATACGCAGTATTTT.

This clone showed up just once. The chain has TRBV27 and TRBJ1-6, with 8 bases identical to TRBD1. The CDR3 is 16 residues long. Trimming cost V 2 bases and J 7 bases; bases outside gene matches: 7. Germline CDR1 is MNHEY and CDR2 is SMNVEV (reference sequence). CDR3 amino acids: CASSLNRGVKNSPLHF. In DNA form, the CDR3 reads TGTGCCAGCAGTTTAAACAGGGGGGTTAAAAATTCACCCCTCCACTTT.

The gene calls are TRBV19 and TRBJ1-2, with 7 bases fitting TRBD1. The V gene's germline CDR1 is LNHDA and CDR2 SQIVND (reference sequence). Trimming took 4 bases from V and 8 from J; bases not matched to a gene: 13. The CDR3 extends over 15 amino acids. The CDR3 DNA follows: TGTGCCAGTAGTACGGACCTGACAGGGCTGGGCGGCTACACCTTC. This encodes CASSTDLTGLGGYTF. Filled out from reference TRBV19 and TRBJ1-2, the complete variable domain reads DGGITQSPKYLFRKEGQNVTLSCEQNLNHDAMYWYRQDPGQGLRLIYYSQIVNDFQKGDIAEGYSVSREKKESFPLTVTSAQKNPTAFYLCASSTDLTGLGGYTFGSGTRLTVV.

V is TRBV6-5 and J is TRBJ1-1; 7 positions match TRBD1. CDR1 and CDR2 from the germline V gene are MNHEY and SVGAGI. This CDR3 is 14 amino acids long. The J segment lost 4 bases and the V segment lost 6 bases, leaving 8 bases of the junction unmatched. The CDR3 region is CASRPTGLGTEAFF. The DNA for the CDR3 is TGTGCCAGCAGACCGACAGGGTTGGGCACTGAAGCTTTCTTT.